These 28 T cell receptor beta chains were all obtained from the same sample, sequenced in a study of blood T cell repertoires in COVID-19 (dated by TCRdb to the early 2020s). Library creation used the immunoSEQ multiplex PCR assay. The immuneACCESS repertoire file appears here via TCRdb, limited to in-frame rearrangements. These files lack a portion of the clones; in checked studies, under half of the deficit traces to unresolved V genes, and the cause of the others is not known. The sample yields around 220,000 clones; 70% to 90% were counted once. Of the sample, roughly 10% is held by the ten largest clones. The sequenced sample was peripheral blood. The receptors here all came from a woman aged 45-65 years with COVID-19, enrolled during active disease.

This clone occurred once. This sequence joins TRBV6-6 and TRBJ1-2; D is perhaps TRBD1 (6 bases). In germline, CDR1 is MNHNY, CDR2 SVGAGI (reference sequence). The CDR3 extends over 15 amino acids. V dropped 0 bases and J dropped 5 bases, with 13 bases sitting between them. The CDR3 here is CASSYSTPRGYGYTF. The CDR3 DNA reads as TGTGCCAGCAGTTACTCGACCCCCAGGGGATATGGCTACACCTTC.

This clone was counted once. This rearrangement joins TRBV11-2 to TRBJ2-3; 9 bases are shared with TRBD1. The CDR3 loop spans 15 amino acids. V shed 1 base, J shed 5 bases, and the junction held 4 bases outside the gene matches. Per the germline V gene, CDR1 is SGHAT and CDR2 is FQNNGV. CDR3 sequence (DNA): TGTGCCAGCAGCTTAGTTACAGGGGGCCTAGATACGCAGTATTTT. This encodes CASSLVTGGLDTQYF.

This clone was counted a single time. This chain uses TRBV11-2 with TRBJ2-3; D ambiguous. The V end was cut by 0 bases, the J end by 6 bases, with 4 bases between. The CDR3 covers 12 residues. CDR1 and CDR2 (germline): SGHAT, FQNNGV. The CDR3 DNA sequence: TGTGCCAGCAGCTTAGATGGCGATACGCAGTATTTT. Translated, it gives CASSLDGDTQYF.

The V call is TRBV19, the J call TRBJ2-7; 9 bases align to TRBD2. V lost 4 bases and J lost 7; bases outside the gene matches: 8. The CDR3 consists of 14 residues. Germline CDR1 is LNHDA and CDR2 is SQIVND (reference sequence). DNA of the CDR3: TGTGCCAGTAGTAGCGGGGGGGCTCTACGGGAGCAGTACTTC. Encoded protein: CASSSGGALREQYF.

The chain links TRBV7-2 to TRBJ1-5; D may be TRBD1 (5 bases). There are 14 residues in the CDR3. Germline loops: CDR1 SGHTA, CDR2 FQGNSA. Trimming took 1 base from V and 3 from J, leaving 7 bases between them. CDR3 bases: TGTGCCAGCAGCTTAGGGGGGGTCAATCAGCCCCAGCATTTT. This encodes CASSLGGVNQPQHF.

This chain uses TRBV3-1 (or the pseudogene TRBV3-2) with TRBJ2-1, with D perhaps matching TRBD2 (5 bases). The CDR3 is 13 amino acids. Germline V gene sequence: CDR1 LGHDT, CDR2 YNNKEL (reference sequence). With 0 bases removed from V and 9 bases from J, the gap between germline ends came to 9 bases. As DNA, the CDR3 is TGTGCCAGCAGCCAAGATCTGAGGGTTGAGCAGTTCTTC. The encoded protein is CASSQDLRVEQFF.

The V and J genes are TRBV30 and TRBJ2-3, with TRBD2 as a possible D gene (6 bases). There are 16 residues in the CDR3. The V end was cut by 2 bases, the J end by 0 bases, with 15 bases between. Germline V gives CDR1 GTSNPN, CDR2 SVGIG (reference sequence). The CDR3 DNA reads TGTGCCTGGAGTCCCGGGACTCGTGCTAGCACAGATACGCAGTATTTT. Protein: CAWSPGTRASTDTQYF.

V and J are TRBV5-1 and TRBJ2-3; D is ambiguous. The CDR3 extends over 14 amino acids. Germline V gene lookup returns CDR1 SGHRS and CDR2 YFSETQ. V dropped 5 bases and J dropped 7 bases, with 17 bases sitting between them. The CDR3: CASSMEWSPNTQYF. DNA for the CDR3: TGCGCCAGCAGTATGGAGTGGTCCCCGAATACGCAGTATTTT.

The J gene is TRBJ1-5, the V gene TRBV19; D is unclear. From germline, CDR1 is LNHDA and CDR2 SQIVND (reference sequence). Trimming took 2 bases from V and 3 from J, leaving 8 bases between them. The CDR3 sequence is 14 residues long. The DNA for the CDR3 is TGTGCCAGTAGTATAACAACAGTCAATCAGCCCCAGCATTTT. It encodes CASSITTVNQPQHF.

This clone has a single count. The chain has TRBV4-1 and TRBJ1-1; possible D gene TRBD1, 5 bases. The V gene lost 3 bases and the J gene lost 3 bases, with 14 bases spanning the gap. CDR3 length: 15 amino acids. Germline V gene lookup returns CDR1 MGHRA and CDR2 YSYEKL. The CDR3 DNA is TGCGCCAGCAGCCATTCAGAAGGGGTTTACACTGAAGCTTTCTTT. This codes for CASSHSEGVYTEAFF.

The chain combines TRBV11-3 with TRBJ1-3; 7 bases agree with TRBD1. The V segment lost 5 bases and the J segment 4 bases; nucleotides outside the gene matches: 8. Germline-derived CDR1 and CDR2 are SGHNT and YENEEA. This CDR3 has 15 amino acids. This CDR3 is CASSPPGGLGNTIYF. The CDR3 DNA sequence: TGTGCCAGCAGCCCCCCAGGGGGGCTCGGAAACACCATATATTTT. Variable domain in full (rest from reference TRBV11-3 and TRBJ1-3): EAGVVQSPRYKIIEKKQPVAFWCNPISGHNTLYWYLQNLGQGPELLIRYENEEAVDDSQLPKDRFSAERLKGVDSTLKIQPAELGDSAVYLCASSPPGGLGNTIYFGEGSWLTVV.

The V call is TRBV28, the J call TRBJ2-7, with TRBD2 matching over 7 bases. After removal of 3 bases from V and 2 bases from J, the junction contained 4 bases not matched to a gene. CDR1 is MDHEN and CDR2 is SYDVKM in the germline V gene. The CDR3 has 14 amino acids. The CDR3 loop reads CASSFRGLTYEQYF. The DNA of the CDR3 is TGTGCCAGCAGTTTTAGGGGACTAACCTACGAGCAGTACTTC.

This clone came up a few times. The gene calls are TRBV12-3 or TRBV12-4 and TRBJ2-1, with D perhaps TRBD2 (5 bases). V shed 6 bases and J shed 4 bases, with 10 bases lying between them. This CDR3 is 13 amino acids long. Here the CDR3 DNA reads TGTGCCAGCAGAACTAGGGAGTACAATGAGCAGTTCTTC. Amino acid sequence: CASRTREYNEQFF.

V is TRBV19 and J is TRBJ1-2; D ambiguous. This CDR3 spans 12 amino acids. Germline CDR1 reads LNHDA; CDR2 reads SQIVND (reference sequence). Trimming stripped 5 bases from V and 8 bases from J, with 12 bases between. CDR3 coding DNA: TGTGCCAGTAGTGTTCGAGGAGGCGGCTACACCTTC. As protein: CASSVRGGGYTF.

This rearrangement joins TRBV5-1 to TRBJ2-5; 13 bases are a match to TRBD2. V lost 4 bases and J lost 0; bases outside the gene matches: 3. Germline loops: CDR1 SGHRS, CDR2 YFSETQ. This CDR3 comprises 16 residues. CDR3 DNA sequence: TGCGCCAGCAGCCAAGGACTAGCGGGGGACCAAGAGACCCAGTACTTC. It encodes CASSQGLAGDQETQYF.

The chain couples TRBV7-2 to TRBJ2-2, with D possibly TRBD1 on 6 matching bases. The CDR3 runs 14 residues. Germline lookup yields CDR1 SGHTA and CDR2 FQGNSA. Trimming shortened V by 6 bases and J by 6 bases, and 14 bases separated the two germline ends. Here the CDR3 DNA reads TGTGCCAGCAGTTCTTACCCAGGGGCCGGGGAGCTGTTTTTT. This encodes CASSSYPGAGELFF.

The chain couples TRBV19 to TRBJ2-2, with a tentative D call TRBD2 (5 bases). The CDR3 is 16 residues long. V dropped 3 bases and J dropped 0 bases, with 11 bases sitting between them. CDR1 and CDR2 (germline): LNHDA, SQIVND (reference sequence). The DNA of the CDR3 is TGTGCCAGTAGTATCGCTAGCAGGACGAACACCGGGGAGCTGTTTTTT. This codes for CASSIASRTNTGELFF.

The chain carries TRBV6-2 or TRBV6-3 and TRBJ2-7, with D unclear. Trimming cost V 4 bases and J 7 bases, with 17 bases left between them. There are 14 residues in the CDR3. CDR1 is MNHEY and CDR2 is SVGEGT in the germline V gene. In nucleotides, the CDR3 is TGTGCCAGCAGTTTCCGGGTCCACCTACGGGAGCAGTACGTC. Its protein product is CASSFRVHLREQYV.

The V gene is TRBV6-5, the J gene TRBJ1-1; unclear D gene. The CDR3 consists of 14 residues. Trimming took off 7 bases at V and 3 bases at J, with 15 bases between the two ends. In germline, CDR1 is MNHEY, CDR2 SVGAGI. The DNA for the CDR3 is TGTGCCAGCAAACCCCCGGGAGGGCACACTGAAGCTTTCTTT. Its translation is CASKPPGGHTEAFF.

The chain recombines TRBV7-8 with TRBJ2-1; 12 bases are a match to TRBD2. The germline CDR1 and CDR2 sequences are SGHVS and FQNEAQ. CDR3 length equals 17 residues. J gave up 9 bases and V 5 bases, and 14 bases lay outside the gene matches. The CDR3 sequence: CASSHTSGGYSRGEQFF. The CDR3 nucleotides read TGTGCCAGCAGCCATACTAGCGGGGGGTACTCGCGGGGTGAGCAGTTCTTC.

The chain uses TRBV19 and TRBJ2-3, with D tentatively TRBD2 (6 bases). Trimming stripped 6 bases from V and 7 bases from J, with 17 bases between. The germline gives CDR1 LNHDA, CDR2 SQIVND (reference sequence). The CDR3 is 14 residues long. The CDR3 region has the DNA TGTGCCAGTAGAATAAGGGCGGGACGAAATACGCAGTATTTT. Translated, it gives CASRIRAGRNTQYF.

V usage is TRBV10-2 and J usage is TRBJ1-1; the match to TRBD1 covers 10 bases. Germline CDR1 is WSHSY and CDR2 is SAAADI. The CDR3 totals 14 residues. Trimming at V came to 7 bases and at J to 6 bases, leaving 8 bases not matched to a gene. The CDR3 sequence: CASNPDRGRAEAFF. In DNA form, the CDR3 reads TGCGCCAGCAACCCGGACAGGGGGAGGGCTGAAGCTTTCTTT.

In this sample, this clone turned up a few times. The CDR3 DNA follows: TGTGCCAGCAGTTACACCAGGGTGAACTATGGCTACACCTTC. This encodes CASSYTRVNYGYTF. The chain combines TRBV6-5 with TRBJ1-2; possibly TRBD1 for D (5 bases). V was trimmed by 2 bases and J by 2 bases, leaving 9 bases between them. Germline V gives CDR1 MNHEY, CDR2 SVGAGI. This CDR3 has 14 amino acids.

This rearrangement joins TRBV16 to TRBJ1-2, with D possibly matching TRBD1 (6 bases). This CDR3 spans 13 amino acids. Germline loops: CDR1 KGHSY, CDR2 FQNENV. Trimming pared 1 base from V and 7 bases from J, leaving 10 bases between. CDR3 sequence (DNA): TGTGCCAGCAGCCAATGGGGGGGCCGTGGCTACACCTTC. This translates into CASSQWGGRGYTF.

The chain is built from TRBV29-1 and TRBJ2-7, with D tentatively TRBD2 (6 bases). The length of the CDR3 is 12 residues. Per germline, CDR1 SQVTM and CDR2 ANQGSEA. The V end lost 1 base, the J end lost 5 bases, and 9 bases lay between the germline ends. In DNA form, the CDR3 reads TGCAGCGTTGAAGGGCGGGGTAACGAGCAGTACTTC. This codes for CSVEGRGNEQYF.

The chain recombines TRBV5-1 with TRBJ2-4; 8 positions agree with TRBD2. The CDR3 loop spans 15 amino acids. J lost 5 bases, V lost 4 bases, and 8 bases had no gene match. The V gene's germline CDR1 is SGHRS and CDR2 YFSETQ. In DNA, the CDR3 is TGCGCCAGCAGCCCGGGGGGGGCCCGGCAAAACATTCAGTACTTC. This translates into CASSPGGARQNIQYF.

The chain joins TRBV28 to TRBJ1-2, with D uncertain. CDR3 length: 15 amino acids. Between the trimmed V and J ends, which lost 5 bases and 6 bases, there was a span of 19 bases. Looked up from germline, CDR1 is MDHEN and CDR2 is SYDVKM. CDR3 nucleotide sequence: TGTGCCAGCAGTCTAGCCCAACGCTACATCCATGGCTACACCTTC. Protein product: CASSLAQRYIHGYTF.

This chain links TRBV23-1 with TRBJ2-3; 7 bases agree with TRBD1. TRBV23-1 is identified as an open reading frame with a role that is uncertain. Unmatched junction bases numbered 7, after V lost 7 bases and J lost 0 bases. The CDR3 is made up of 15 amino acids. This CDR3 reads CASIHDRASTDTQYF. The CDR3 nucleotides are TGCGCCAGCATCCACGACAGGGCTAGCACAGATACGCAGTATTTT.